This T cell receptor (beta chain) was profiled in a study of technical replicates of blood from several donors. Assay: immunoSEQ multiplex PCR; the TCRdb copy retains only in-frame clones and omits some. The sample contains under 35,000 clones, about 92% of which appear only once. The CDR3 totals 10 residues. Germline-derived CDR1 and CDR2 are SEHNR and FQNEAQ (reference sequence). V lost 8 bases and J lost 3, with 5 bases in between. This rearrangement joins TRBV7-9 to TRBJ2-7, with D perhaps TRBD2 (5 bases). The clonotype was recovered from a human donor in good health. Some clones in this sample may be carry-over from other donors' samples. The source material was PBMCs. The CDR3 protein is CASGSYEQYF. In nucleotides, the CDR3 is TGTGCCAGCGGGAGCTACGAGCAGTACTTC.